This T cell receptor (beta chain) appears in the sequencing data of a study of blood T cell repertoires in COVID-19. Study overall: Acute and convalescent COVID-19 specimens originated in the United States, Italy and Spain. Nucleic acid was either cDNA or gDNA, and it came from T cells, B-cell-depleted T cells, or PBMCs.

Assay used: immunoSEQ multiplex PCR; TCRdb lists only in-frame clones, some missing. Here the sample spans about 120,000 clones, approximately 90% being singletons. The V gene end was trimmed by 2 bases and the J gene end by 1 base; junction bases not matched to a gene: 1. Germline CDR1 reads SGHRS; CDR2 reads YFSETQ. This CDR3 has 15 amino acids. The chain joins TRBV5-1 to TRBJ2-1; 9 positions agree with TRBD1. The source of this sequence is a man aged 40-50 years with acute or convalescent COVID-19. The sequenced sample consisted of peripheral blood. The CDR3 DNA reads TGCGCCAGCAGCTTCGGACAGGGGTCCTACAATGAGCAGTTCTTC. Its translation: CASSFGQGSYNEQFF.